This T cell receptor beta chain was recovered during a study of neurological immune-mediated disorders (dated by TCRdb to between 2017 and 2020). Study-wide context: Among the roughly 34 multiple sclerosis patients, relapsing-remitting MS was present in approximately 31 and secondary progressive MS was present in 3. Peripheral blood TCR-beta repertoires from HTLV-I-associated myelopathy (HAM/TSP) patients, multiple sclerosis patients and healthy controls were compared by UMI-based sequencing. The cohort was made up of about 66 subjects, consisting of around 15 HAM/TSP patients, approximately 35 multiple sclerosis patients and 20 healthy controls. The approximately 99 TCR-beta libraries included longitudinal samples, technical triplicates and paired sorted CD4+ and CD8+ T-cell subsets alongside PBMC samples.

cDNA synthesis used template-switch 5'RACE with a primer carrying a 10-nucleotide random unique molecular identifier tagging each TCR transcript. Each sequencing run produced over 180 million TCR-beta sequences covering 15-18 subjects. Total RNA was extracted with the RNeasy kit. TCR-beta VDJ regions were amplified with primers for the TCR constant region and the 5'RACE anchor, using the KAPA Real-time Library Amplification kit. Sample indexes and Illumina adaptors were added in a first PCR, after which library yield was increased in a second PCR. After purification with Ampure beads, the TCR product of roughly 650 bp was size-selected on a 2% E-gel SizeSelection system. Before pooling, library quality was checked on a Bioanalyzer, concentration was measured with Qubit, and libraries were quantified with the Kapa Library Quantification kit. Libraries were sequenced paired-end 2 x 150 bp on an Illumina HiSeq 2500. To increase sequence diversity, 25-30% phiX was spiked into each library pool. Per the original workflow: The quality-filtered reads were processed with the UMI-based MiGEC pipeline, whose error correction step removed more than 85% of the raw TCR sequences. VDJ genes were aligned to IMGT germline references, and each clonotype was defined by a unique CDR3 amino acid sequence together with V-J genes. Clonal expansion, Shannon diversity and CDR3 relatedness were evaluated with VDJtools (CalcPairwiseDistances, ClusterSamples), while phylogenetic trees were built in CLCbio workbench. Using coefficient-of-variation modelling across technical triplicates, the study counted a clone as expanded if it had at least 8 unique UMIs. TCRdb reanalyzed the raw reads on its own, using fastp at Q25 for trimming and MiXCR for clone calling, and kept in-frame beta chains. Records with the same CDR3 protein are collapsed into one entry carrying the most frequent genes and DNA. These V and J calls derive from TCRdb rather than the authors' analysis. The sample profile shows tens of thousands of distinct CDR3 sequences; under 3.5% of them were found once. Together, the top ten hold about 3.5% of the sample.

Study-level results and caveats: TCR clonal expansion was highest in HAM/TSP patients and lowest in MS patients, with MS patients falling below even healthy controls. In a phylogenetic analysis, the repertoires of 18 out of 34 MS patients fell into a single cluster of related CDR3 sequences, pointing to a possible signature at the repertoire level. The MS cluster was not associated with any clinical or MRI features, and the authors stated that larger cohorts are needed. Expanded clones from different subjects shared no identical CDR3 amino acid sequences, which suggests that TCR-beta repertoires were private in all groups.

For the unsorted PBMC libraries, 2 million PBMCs were stored in RNAlater at -80 degrees C until RNA extraction and were used to generate the libraries. Multiple sclerosis patients were enrolled in a US clinical protocol evaluating disease progression by magnetic resonance imaging. PBMCs were separated from peripheral blood using Ficoll-Hypaque density gradient centrifugation and then cryopreserved in liquid nitrogen. Many counts were recorded for this clonotype. There is no known antigen for this receptor. Base qualities are missing; no much larger clone stands one base away. Sample: PBMCs. The receptor comes from a man in his forties or fifties with multiple sclerosis.

The DNA reads as follows: TGTGCCAGCAGTACGTGGAAGGGCGACTATGGCTACACCTTC. It is translated as CASSTWKGDYGYTF. This chain is built from TRBV6-5 and TRBJ1-2; the D gene identity is not certain. CDR1 and CDR2 are drawn from the germline V gene: MNHEY, SVGAGI. The CDR3 measures 14 amino acids from cysteine to phenylalanine. Of all the DNA, just the CDR3 is kept, 42 bases in frame from base 1. V is clipped by 5 bases and J by 3 bases, and the sequence between their germline boundaries is 13 bases long.